Listed below are T cell receptor beta chains from one sample, sequenced in a study of OX40 agonist ivuxolimab in advanced cancers. TCRdb keeps only in-frame clones here, not all; method: immunoSEQ multiplex PCR. The sample carries some 86,000 clones, around 90% recorded once. The material sequenced was CD4+ or CD8+ T cells sorted from blood, taken in a trial of the OX40 agonist ivuxolimab. The receptors here all came from an adult with an advanced solid tumor such as melanoma, head and neck, liver or kidney cancer. Each CDR3 is given with its conserved first and last residue.

V gene	J gene	CDR3 protein
TRBV13	TRBJ2-3	CASSPRPGAVGADTQYF
TRBV6-6	TRBJ1-4	CASRRGNEKLFF
TRBV10-3	TRBJ1-1	CAISERQGDAFF
TRBV7-6	TRBJ2-5	CASSSGGTQYF
TRBV7-3	TRBJ2-2	CASSSHSGGWNTGELFF
TRBV6-6	TRBJ1-1	CASSQLTEAFF
TRBV19	TRBJ2-2	CASSTLGASGELFF
TRBV9	TRBJ1-3	CASSPMRGNTIYF
TRBV7-2	TRBJ2-1	CASSTGWDEQFF
TRBV28	TRBJ1-2	CASIPGGGGGYTF
TRBV6-5	TRBJ1-1	CASSLDRGGSEAFF
TRBV21-1	TRBJ2-7	CARNPIYEQYF
TRBV27	TRBJ2-7	CASSLVPGQGAEQYF
TRBV2	TRBJ2-3	CASSATVYGADTQYF
TRBV9	TRBJ2-1	CASSVVGDGQFF
TRBV5-5	TRBJ1-5	CASSSRTGGNQPQHF
TRBV19	TRBJ1-1	CASTEGGEAFF
TRBV27	TRBJ2-1	CASSRELAGGSYNEQFF
TRBV9	TRBJ1-4	CASSRGPSGSNEKLFF
TRBV28	TRBJ1-1	CASSHLSEAFF
TRBV27	TRBJ2-2	CASRQGLAGTGELFF
TRBV7-6	TRBJ1-5	CASSWESGQPQHF
TRBV7-8	TRBJ1-2	CASSSKGDPSLGYTF
TRBV19	TRBJ2-1	CASRKVKGQIGWNEQFF
TRBV14	TRBJ1-2	CASSQKVLTNIFGYTF
TRBV28	TRBJ1-2	CASSFINYGYTF
TRBV6-6	TRBJ2-7	CASRSGAPDYEQYF
TRBV29-1	TRBJ2-4	CSVVRETAKNIQYF
TRBV5-6	TRBJ1-6	CASSPSRAGSPLHF
TRBV10-3	TRBJ2-7	CAIRRDRGTSYEQYF
TRBV30	TRBJ2-5	CAWSVGLAVVQETQYF
TRBV29-1	TRBJ2-3	CSVVWSTDTQYF
TRBV5-1	TRBJ1-3	CASSLGTEGNTIYF
TRBV18	TRBJ2-3	CASSPGLAGDPALADTQYF
TRBV9	TRBJ2-1	CASSVEGASYNEQFF
TRBV7-8	TRBJ1-2	CASSLAGRGRTNYGYTF
TRBV30	TRBJ2-2	CAWSVGLAATGELFF
TRBV5-6	TRBJ2-5	CASNGASRIETQYF
TRBV27	TRBJ1-4	CASRPSFEEKLFF
TRBV15	TRBJ1-1	CATSIGQGVRHTEAFF
TRBV2	TRBJ2-1	CASSPGQGNNEQFF
TRBV27	TRBJ1-1	CASSLNSAGNTEAFF
TRBV7-8	TRBJ2-7	CASSLRRFLGEQYF
TRBV2	TRBJ1-4	CASSVRDQFF
TRBV6-5	TRBJ2-1	CASSQGGGSYNEQFF
TRBV11-2	TRBJ2-7	CASSFSPSSGRSYEQYF
TRBV20-1	TRBJ2-5	CSAWTVETQYF
TRBV19	TRBJ1-4	CASRGASKEKLFF
TRBV5-4	TRBJ1-3	CASSLTADSGNTIYF
TRBV6-5	TRBJ1-1	CAIQGRKGTEAFF
TRBV6-4	TRBJ2-3	CASGGASTDTQYF
TRBV29-1	TRBJ1-2	CSVEEVNYGYTF
TRBV7-3	TRBJ2-3	CASSLKDTQYF
TRBV7-9	TRBJ1-5	CASSTPAGNQPQHF
TRBV29-1	TRBJ2-7	CSVIGTGGLDEQYF
TRBV28	TRBJ1-6	CASRRDRGGSSPLHF
TRBV30	TRBJ1-2	CAWSRQGYYGYTF
TRBV18	TRBJ1-6	CASSPEPQGAPPNSPLHF
TRBV7-9	TRBJ2-5	CASSFQTGSRQAQYF